This entry lists 8 T cell receptor beta chains sequenced from one sample in a study of follicular helper T cells after annual influenza vaccination. Indicated time point: 2014-2015 season, pre-vaccination. The assay was immunoSEQ multiplex PCR, and TCRdb's table has in-frame clones only and misses some. The top ten hold about 0.91% of the sample, which has some 10,000 clones, roughly 80% seen once. Sample: CXCR5- memory CD4+ T cells sorted from blood, taken on the day of influenza vaccination. The receptor set was obtained from an adult who received the influenza vaccine.

The rearrangement links TRBV5-8 to TRBJ2-3; a weak D match, TRBD2 (6 bases). The CDR3 consists of 14 residues. The V and J ends lost 4 bases and 6 bases respectively, with 15 bases between them. Germline V lookup: CDR1 SGHTS, CDR2 YDEGEE. CDR3 protein: CASSTRGKGDTQYF. CDR3 nucleotides: TGTGCCAGCAGCACCCGGGGGAAAGGGGATACGCAGTATTTT.

This chain uses TRBV18 with TRBJ2-5; TRBD1 matches at 7 bases. The CDR3 loop spans 14 amino acids. V lost 3 bases, J lost 2 bases, and 3 bases stayed unmatched. The germline gives CDR1 KGHSH, CDR2 LQKENI. This chain's CDR3 is CASSPGTEQETQYF. CDR3 DNA: TGTGCCAGCTCACCTGGGACAGAACAAGAGACCCAGTACTTC.

This clone was counted once. The chain links TRBV18 to TRBJ1-5; D is uncertain. Looked up from germline, CDR1 is KGHSH and CDR2 is LQKENI. The CDR3 has 13 amino acids. The V end lost 2 bases, the J end lost 1 base, and 3 bases lay between the germline ends. The CDR3 DNA reads TGTGCCAGCTCACCAGGGAGCAATCAGCCCCAGCATTTT. Amino acids: CASSPGSNQPQHF.

The chain employs TRBV28 and TRBJ2-7; D is unresolved. V lost 6 bases and J 0 bases, leaving 3 bases between the germline ends. The germline gives CDR1 MDHEN, CDR2 SYDVKM. The CDR3 length is 11 residues. CDR3 amino acids: CASRPSYEQYF. The CDR3 bases are TGTGCCAGCAGGCCCTCCTACGAGCAGTACTTC.

The chain couples TRBV30 to TRBJ1-1; unclear D gene. The CDR3 spans 10 residues. Per the germline V gene, CDR1 is GTSNPN and CDR2 is SVGIG (reference sequence). V was pared by 8 bases and J by 10 bases, with 14 bases between. The CDR3 region is CAGRERAAFF. The CDR3 DNA reads as TGTGCCGGGCGCGAAAGGGCAGCTTTCTTT.

This clone was recorded only once. The chain uses TRBV5-6 and TRBJ1-6; D is perhaps TRBD1 (5 bases). Germline V gene data show CDR1 as SGHDT and CDR2 as YYEEEE. V was pared by 4 bases and J by 4 bases, with 15 bases between. This CDR3 is built from 16 residues. CDR3: CASSADTKGYNSPLHF. Here the CDR3 DNA reads TGTGCCAGCAGCGCGGACACTAAAGGTTATAATTCACCCCTCCACTTT.

The chain has TRBV5-4 and TRBJ2-7; perhaps TRBD2 as D (6 bases). With 0 bases removed from V and 7 bases from J, the gap between germline ends came to 23 bases. Looked up from germline, CDR1 is SGHNT and CDR2 is YYREEE (reference sequence). The CDR3 sequence is 17 residues long. Here the CDR3 reads CASSLAYQGSGTREQYF. The CDR3 coding sequence is TGTGCCAGCAGCTTGGCCTATCAGGGTTCGGGGACTCGGGAGCAGTACTTC.

Note on this clone: At one end, the junction sequence differs from germline, possibly due to a read error. The rearrangement joins TRBV5-5 to TRBJ1-5, with 7 bases fitting TRBD1. The germline CDR1 and CDR2 sequences are SGHKS and YYEKEE (reference sequence). The CDR3 has 14 residues. The CDR3 reads CASTLTGNGQPQHF. In DNA, the CDR3 is TGTGCCAGCACCTTGACAGGGAACGGCCAGCCCCAGCATTTT.